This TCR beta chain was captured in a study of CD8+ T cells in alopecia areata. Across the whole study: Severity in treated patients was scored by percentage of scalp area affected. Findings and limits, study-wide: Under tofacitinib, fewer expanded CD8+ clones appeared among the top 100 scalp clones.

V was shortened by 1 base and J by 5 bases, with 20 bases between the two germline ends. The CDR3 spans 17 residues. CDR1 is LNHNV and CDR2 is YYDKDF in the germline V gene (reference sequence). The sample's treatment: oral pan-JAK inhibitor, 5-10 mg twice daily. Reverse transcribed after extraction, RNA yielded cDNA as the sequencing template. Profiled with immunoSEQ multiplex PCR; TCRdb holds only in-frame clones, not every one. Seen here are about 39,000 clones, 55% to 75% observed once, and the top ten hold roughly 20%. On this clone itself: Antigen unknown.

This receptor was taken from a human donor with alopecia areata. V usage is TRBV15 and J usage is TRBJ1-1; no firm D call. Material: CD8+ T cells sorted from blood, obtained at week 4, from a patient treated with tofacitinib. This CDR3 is CATSRGWVQGGNTEAFF. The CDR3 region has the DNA TGTGCCACCAGCAGAGGGTGGGTGCAAGGAGGGAATACTGAAGCTTTCTTT.